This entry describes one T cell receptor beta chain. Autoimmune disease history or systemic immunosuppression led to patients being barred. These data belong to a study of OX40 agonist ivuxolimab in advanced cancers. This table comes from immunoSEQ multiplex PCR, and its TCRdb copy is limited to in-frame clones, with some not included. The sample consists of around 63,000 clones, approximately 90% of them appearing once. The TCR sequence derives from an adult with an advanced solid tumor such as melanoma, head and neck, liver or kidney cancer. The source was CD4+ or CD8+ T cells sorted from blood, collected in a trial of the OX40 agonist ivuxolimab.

CDR3 sequence (DNA): TGTGCTAGTGGTTCCTCATCCGGGGGGCACGAGACCCAGTACTTC. It yields the protein CASGSSSGGHETQYF. This rearrangement joins TRBV12-5 to TRBJ2-5, with D possibly TRBD2 on 7 matching bases. There are 15 residues in the CDR3. Trimming removed 4 bases from V and 5 bases from J, with 17 bases in between. Germline V gene lookup returns CDR1 LGHNT and CDR2 FRNRAP.